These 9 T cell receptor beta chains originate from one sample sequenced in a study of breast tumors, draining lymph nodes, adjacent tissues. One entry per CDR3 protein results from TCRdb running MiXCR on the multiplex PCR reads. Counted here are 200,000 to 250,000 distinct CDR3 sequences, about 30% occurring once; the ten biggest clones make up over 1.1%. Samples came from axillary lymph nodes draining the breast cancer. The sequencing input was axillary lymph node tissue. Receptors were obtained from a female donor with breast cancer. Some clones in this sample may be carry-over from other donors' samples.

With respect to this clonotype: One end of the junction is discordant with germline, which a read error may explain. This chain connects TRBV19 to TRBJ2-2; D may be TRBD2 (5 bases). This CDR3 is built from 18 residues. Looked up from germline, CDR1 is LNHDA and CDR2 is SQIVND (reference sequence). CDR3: CASSISPSTYASTGEPFF. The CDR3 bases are TGTGCCAGTAGTATAAGCCCCTCGACATATGCTAGCACCGGGGAGCCGTTTTTT.

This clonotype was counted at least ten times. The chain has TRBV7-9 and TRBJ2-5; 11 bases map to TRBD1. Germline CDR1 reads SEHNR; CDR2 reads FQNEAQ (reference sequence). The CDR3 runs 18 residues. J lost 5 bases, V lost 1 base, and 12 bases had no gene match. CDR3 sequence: CASSLEGRTGGKWETQYF. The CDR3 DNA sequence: TGTGCCAGCAGCTTAGAGGGGAGGACAGGGGGCAAGTGGGAGACCCAGTACTTC.

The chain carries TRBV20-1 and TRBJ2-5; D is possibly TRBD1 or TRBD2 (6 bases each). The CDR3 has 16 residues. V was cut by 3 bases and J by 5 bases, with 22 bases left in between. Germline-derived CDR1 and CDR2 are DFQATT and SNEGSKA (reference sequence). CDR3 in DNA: TGCAGTGCTAGTCAGTCCTTGGGGGCGGGGAGTGAGACCCAGTACTTC. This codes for CSASQSLGAGSETQYF.

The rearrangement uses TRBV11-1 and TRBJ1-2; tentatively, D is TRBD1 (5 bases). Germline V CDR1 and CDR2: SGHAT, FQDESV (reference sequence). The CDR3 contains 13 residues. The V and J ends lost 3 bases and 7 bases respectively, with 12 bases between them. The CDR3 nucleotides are TGTGCCAGCAGCTTGTCGGGGCACTCTGGCTACACCTTC. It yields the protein CASSLSGHSGYTF.

Here the CDR3 reads CASSLIRGETQYF. DNA for the CDR3: TGTGCCAGCAGTTTAATCCGCGGGGAGACCCAGTACTTC. V gene TRBV27 combines with J gene TRBJ2-5, with a tentative D call TRBD2 (5 bases). The CDR3 contains 13 residues. Germline V gives CDR1 MNHEY, CDR2 SMNVEV (reference sequence). Trimming removed 2 bases from V and 5 bases from J, with 9 bases in between.

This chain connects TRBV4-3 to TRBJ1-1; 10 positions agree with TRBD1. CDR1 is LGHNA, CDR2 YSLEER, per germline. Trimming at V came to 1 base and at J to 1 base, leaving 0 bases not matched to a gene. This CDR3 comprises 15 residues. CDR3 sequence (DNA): TGCGCCAGCAGCCAAGGGACAGGGGGGAACACTGAAGCTTTCTTT. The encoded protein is CASSQGTGGNTEAFF.

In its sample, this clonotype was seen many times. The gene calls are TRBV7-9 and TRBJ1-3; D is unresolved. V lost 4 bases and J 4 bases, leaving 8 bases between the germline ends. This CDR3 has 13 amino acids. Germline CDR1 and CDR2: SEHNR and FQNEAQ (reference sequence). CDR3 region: CASSSPGGNTIYF. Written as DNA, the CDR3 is TGTGCCAGCAGCTCCCCGGGGGGAAACACCATATATTTT.

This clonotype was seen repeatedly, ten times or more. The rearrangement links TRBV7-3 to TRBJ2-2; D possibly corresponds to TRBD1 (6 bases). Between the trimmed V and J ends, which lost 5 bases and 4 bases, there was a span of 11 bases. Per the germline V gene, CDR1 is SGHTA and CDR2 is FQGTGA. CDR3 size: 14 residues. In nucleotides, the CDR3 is TGTGCCAGCAGCGTAGGGGGTGGCACCGGGGAGCTGTTTTTT. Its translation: CASSVGGGTGELFF.

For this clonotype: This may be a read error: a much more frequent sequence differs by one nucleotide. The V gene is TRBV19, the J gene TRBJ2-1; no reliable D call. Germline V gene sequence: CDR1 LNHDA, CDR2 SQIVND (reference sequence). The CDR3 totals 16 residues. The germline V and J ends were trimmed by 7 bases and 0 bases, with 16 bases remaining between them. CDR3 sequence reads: CASNSRSGRSYNEQFF. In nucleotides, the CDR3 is TGTGCCAGTAATTCCCGTTCGGGCCGCTCCTACAATGAGCAGTTCTTC.